The 19 T cell receptor beta chains listed next were all sequenced from one sample in a study of radiotherapy plus CTLA-4 blockade in lung cancer. The protocol was immunoSEQ multiplex PCR, while the TCRdb copy is restricted to in-frame clones and leaves out a portion. The sample lists 75,000 to 95,000 clones; about four fifths were seen once. The sample in question was peripheral blood, obtained from a patient treated with radiotherapy plus ipilimumab. Source of these receptors: a human donor with non-small cell lung cancer that progressed on radiotherapy plus ipilimumab.

The chain links TRBV7-2 to TRBJ2-7, with D possibly TRBD2 on 5 matching bases. Germline V gives CDR1 SGHTA, CDR2 FQGNSA. Trimming shortened V by 5 bases and J by 6 bases, and 14 bases separated the two germline ends. The CDR3 is 13 amino acids. The CDR3 sequence: CASSPTRRVEQYF. CDR3 nucleotides: TGTGCCAGCAGCCCCACAAGGCGGGTCGAGCAGTACTTC.

V usage is TRBV18 and J usage is TRBJ1-1; D is unclear. CDR3 size: 11 residues. Germline V gene data show CDR1 as KGHSH and CDR2 as LQKENI. Trimming left V 2 bases short and J 10 bases short, with 8 bases between. This chain's CDR3 is CASSPASSAFF. The CDR3 DNA reads as TGTGCCAGCTCACCAGCGTCGTCAGCTTTCTTT. The entire variable domain, with the rest obtained from reference TRBV18 and TRBJ1-1, is as follows: NAGVMQNPRHLVRRRGQEARLRCSPMKGHSHVYWYRQLPEEGLKFMVYLQKENIIDESGMPKERFSAEFPKEGPSILRIQQVVRGDSAAYFCASSPASSAFFGQGTRLTVV.

The CDR3 nucleotides read TGTGCCAGCAGAGATGCAGGTAGCTACGAGCAGTACTTC. Residues: CASRDAGSYEQYF. This chain connects TRBV25-1 to TRBJ2-7; D call uncertain. The CDR3 sequence is 13 residues long. V lost 6 bases and J lost 3, with 12 bases in between. Germline V gene data show CDR1 as MGHDK and CDR2 as SYGVNS.

The count of this clone is one. The chain links TRBV6-1 to TRBJ2-5; possible D gene TRBD1, 5 bases. Trimming pared 6 bases from V and 1 base from J, leaving 15 bases between. The germline V gene encodes CDR1 MNHNS and CDR2 SASEGT. This CDR3 region has 15 residues. The CDR3 bases are TGTGCCAGCAGCCTAAACCGACAGACCCAAGAGACCCAGTACTTC. Encoded protein: CASSLNRQTQETQYF.

The rearrangement joins TRBV30 to TRBJ2-3; D may be TRBD1 (5 bases). Per the germline V gene, CDR1 is GTSNPN and CDR2 is SVGIG (reference sequence). V shed 2 bases and J shed 1 base, with 10 bases lying between them. The CDR3 consists of 14 residues. The CDR3 DNA reads as TGTGCCTGGAGTACAGGCAGCGGCACAGATACGCAGTATTTT. Encoded protein: CAWSTGSGTDTQYF.

The chain carries TRBV7-9 and TRBJ2-3; TRBD2 agrees at 10 bases. The CDR3 length is 15 residues. Losses at the gene ends were 5 bases for V and 3 bases for J; bases not matched to a gene: 5. The V gene's germline CDR1 is SEHNR and CDR2 FQNEAQ (reference sequence). CDR3: CASSPSGSETDTQYF. The CDR3 DNA sequence: TGTGCCAGCAGCCCTAGCGGGAGCGAGACAGATACGCAGTATTTT.

The V gene is TRBV4-2, the J gene TRBJ1-5, with 9 bases matching TRBD1. Trimming removed 2 bases from V and 4 bases from J; junction bases left unmatched: 6. The CDR3 consists of 16 residues. CDR1 is LGHNA, CDR2 YNFKEQ, per germline. DNA for the CDR3: TGTGCCAGCAGCCAATTGACAGGGGGGCAAAATCAGCCCCAGCATTTT. This codes for CASSQLTGGQNQPQHF.

V and J are TRBV1 and TRBJ1-2. TRBV1 counts as a pseudogene. The CDR3 is 11 amino acids. The CDR3 protein is CQGGHRDGYTF. The DNA for the CDR3 is TGTCAAGGGGGGCATAGGGATGGCTACACCTTC.

The chain has TRBV5-1 and TRBJ1-4; 7 nucleotides match TRBD1. The CDR3 runs 15 residues. With V trimmed by 4 bases and J by 8 bases, 11 bases remained unmatched. Looked up from germline, CDR1 is SGHRS and CDR2 is YFSETQ. The CDR3 loop is CASSTHGQEGEKLFF. CDR3 sequence (DNA): TGCGCCAGCAGCACCCACGGACAGGAGGGGGAAAAACTGTTTTTT.

This chain connects TRBV5-8 to TRBJ2-7; 7 nucleotides align to TRBD2. The ends lost 4 bases at V and 0 bases at J; junction bases unmatched: 7. Germline V gives CDR1 SGHTS, CDR2 YDEGEE. The CDR3 runs to 15 residues. Here the CDR3 DNA reads TGTGCCAGCAGCCGGACGGGACTAAGCTCCTACGAGCAGTACTTC. Protein: CASSRTGLSSYEQYF.

This clone appeared once. The genes are TRBV2 and TRBJ1-5; a possible D gene is TRBD1 (5 bases). CDR1 and CDR2 (germline): SNHLY, FYNNEI. The V end was cut by 2 bases, the J end by 0 bases, with 8 bases between. The CDR3 has 15 residues. The CDR3 spells CASSEQGNSNQPQHF. DNA for the CDR3: TGTGCCAGCAGTGAACAGGGCAATAGCAATCAGCCCCAGCATTTT.

The chain is built from TRBV7-9 and TRBJ1-4; 10 bases match TRBD1. The germline V gene encodes CDR1 SEHNR and CDR2 FQNEAQ (reference sequence). The CDR3 is 16 residues long. V trimming: 5 bases; J trimming: 8 bases; junction bases outside the gene matches: 11. The CDR3: CASSIPTGGRGEKLFF. CDR3 bases: TGTGCCAGCAGCATACCGACAGGGGGCCGGGGAGAAAAACTGTTTTTT. Looking up the rest from reference TRBV7-9 and TRBJ1-4 gives the full variable domain: DTGVSQNPRHKITKRGQNVTFRCDPISEHNRLYWYRQTLGQGPEFLTYFQNEAQLEKSRLLSDRFSAERPKGSFSTLEIQRTEQGDSAMYLCASSIPTGGRGEKLFFGSGTQLSVL.

This rearrangement joins TRBV1 to TRBJ1-5; the table calls TRBD1, which could not be checked here. TRBV1 is shown as a pseudogene. The CDR3 spans 15 residues. The CDR3 DNA reads as TGCACCAGCAGCCTCCCCGGGACAGTTAATCAGCCCCAGCATTTT. Protein: CTSSLPGTVNQPQHF.

The V and J genes are TRBV5-1 and TRBJ1-1; D is unresolved. The germline CDR1 and CDR2 sequences are SGHRS and YFSETQ. The CDR3 consists of 15 residues. V lost 0 bases and J lost 1, with 10 bases in between. This CDR3 reads CASSLEVDGNTEAFF. The CDR3 coding sequence is TGCGCCAGCAGCTTGGAAGTGGACGGGAACACTGAAGCTTTCTTT.

V is TRBV28 and J is TRBJ2-7, with a possible D match to TRBD2 (6 bases). Germline CDR1 is MDHEN and CDR2 is SYDVKM. V was clipped by 7 bases and J by 0 bases, with 19 bases between them. The CDR3 contains 16 residues. CDR3 DNA: TGTGCCAGCAAGGGAATAACTAGCAGGAGCTCCTACGAGCAGTACTTC. This codes for CASKGITSRSSYEQYF.

This chain joins TRBV4-1 and TRBJ2-2, with 16 bases aligning to TRBD2. Germline V gene sequence: CDR1 MGHRA, CDR2 YSYEKL. This CDR3 has 19 residues. V lost 0 bases and J lost 5; bases outside the gene matches: 6. The CDR3 region is CASSQEGLAGGDRTGELFF. The CDR3 nucleotides read TGCGCCAGCAGCCAAGAGGGACTAGCGGGAGGGGATCGGACCGGGGAGCTGTTTTTT.

The CDR3 protein is CASSIIPGTGQYGYTF. The CDR3 DNA follows: TGTGCCAGTAGTATTATTCCAGGAACAGGGCAATATGGCTACACCTTC. The rearrangement joins TRBV19 to TRBJ1-2; tentatively, D is TRBD1 (6 bases). CDR1 is LNHDA, CDR2 SQIVND, per germline (reference sequence). CDR3 length equals 16 residues. V was clipped by 3 bases and J by 5 bases, with 19 bases between them.

This CDR3 reads CASSSPLGQGYNEQFF. CDR3 bases: TGTGCCAGCAGCTCACCCCTGGGACAGGGTTACAATGAGCAGTTCTTC. The chain joins TRBV9 to TRBJ2-1; TRBD1 matches at 9 bases. The junction had 9 bases not matched to a gene; V was cut back by 4 bases and J by 4 bases. The V gene's germline CDR1 is SGDLS and CDR2 YYNGEE. The CDR3 is 16 amino acids.

Remarks on this clone: At one of its ends the junction is not consistent with the germline gene, which may arise from a read error. The genes are TRBV6-1 and TRBJ1-5; TRBD1 might be the D (5 bases). CDR1 and CDR2 (germline): MNHNS, SASEGT. This CDR3 comprises 15 residues. The CDR3 nucleotides are TGTGCCAGCACCTGGTCTGGTACAGGCGATCAACCCCAGCATTTT. This codes for CASTWSGTGDQPQHF.